Below, 32 T cell receptor beta chains from the same sample are listed, as sequenced in a study of T cell changes during pregnancy in multiple sclerosis. Sequenced by immunoSEQ multiplex PCR; TCRdb stores in-frame clones only, minus some. Of approximately 74,000 clones in the sample, 70% to 90% were seen once. The specimen comprised peripheral blood, sampled before pregnancy. Receptor source: a female donor with multiple sclerosis, enrolled in a pregnancy study.

The J gene is TRBJ2-2, the V gene TRBV13; maybe TRBD2 (5 bases). This CDR3 has 14 amino acids. Germline V gene sequence: CDR1 PRHDT, CDR2 FYEKMQ (reference sequence). The ends were cut back, 5 bases at V and 6 bases at J, with 13 bases in the middle. CDR3 DNA sequence: TGTGCCAGCAGCGGCGGGCCTACGGCCGGGGAGCTGTTTTTT. Encoded protein: CASSGGPTAGELFF.

This clone came up a few times. This sequence joins TRBV5-1 and TRBJ1-2; D gene unclear. The germline gives CDR1 SGHRS, CDR2 YFSETQ. Trimming took 4 bases from V and 6 from J, leaving 13 bases between them. The CDR3 is made up of 13 amino acids. CDR3 in amino acids: CASSPQEEDGYTF. In DNA, the CDR3 is TGCGCCAGCAGCCCGCAGGAGGAGGATGGCTACACCTTC. Full variable domain (missing parts from reference TRBV5-1 and TRBJ1-2): KAGVTQTPRYLIKTRGQQVTLSCSPISGHRSVSWYQQTPGQGLQFLFEYFSETQRNKGNFPGRFSGRQFSNSRSEMNVSTLELGDSALYLCASSPQEEDGYTFGSGTRLTVV.

The chain carries TRBV15 and TRBJ2-3; no definite D call. Germline V CDR1 and CDR2: LNHNV, YYDKDF (reference sequence). Trimming shortened V by 0 bases and J by 6 bases, and 7 bases separated the two germline ends. The CDR3 is 13 residues long. The CDR3 coding sequence is TGTGCCACCAGCAGAGATGAGGCGGATACGCAGTATTTT. It encodes CATSRDEADTQYF. The full variable domain, with the rest looked up from reference TRBV15 and TRBJ2-3, is DAMVIQNPRYQVTQFGKPVTLSCSQTLNHNVMYWYQQKSSQAPKLLFHYYDKDFNNEADTPDNFQSRRPNTSFCFLDIRSPGLGDTAMYLCATSRDEADTQYFGPGTRLTVL.

This chain uses TRBV7-9 with TRBJ2-7, with D tentatively TRBD1 (6 bases). From germline, CDR1 is SEHNR and CDR2 FQNEAQ (reference sequence). Trimming shortened V by 2 bases and J by 6 bases, and 14 bases separated the two germline ends. The CDR3 has 14 amino acids. CDR3 nucleotide sequence: TGTGCCAGCAGCTTAAACAGGGAGAGTTTCGAGCAGTACTTC. Translated, it gives CASSLNRESFEQYF.

This chain uses TRBV7-6 with TRBJ2-7; 13 positions agree with TRBD2. Germline assignment: CDR1 SGHVS and CDR2 FNYEAQ. V was pared by 6 bases and J by 4 bases, with 3 bases of the junction left unmatched. This CDR3 comprises 14 residues. The CDR3 DNA sequence: TGTGCCAGCAGTAGGACTAGCGGGAGTTACGAGCAGTACTTC. Translated: CASSRTSGSYEQYF. The full variable domain, with the rest looked up from reference TRBV7-6 and TRBJ2-7, is GAGVSQSPRYKVTKRGQDVALRCDPISGHVSLYWYRQALGQGPEFLTYFNYEAQQDKSGLPNDRFSAERPEGSISTLTIQRTEQRDSAMYRCASSRTSGSYEQYFGPGTRLTVT.

This clone was counted once. The chain carries TRBV14 and TRBJ1-1, with D possibly matching TRBD1 (6 bases). Trimming pared 5 bases from V and 3 bases from J, leaving 16 bases between. CDR1 is SGHDN and CDR2 is FVKESK in the germline V gene. This CDR3 contains 15 residues. CDR3 in DNA: TGTGCCAGCAGCTTCTGGGGGGGGCGCGACACTGAAGCTTTCTTT. This codes for CASSFWGGRDTEAFF.

The rearrangement uses TRBV19 and TRBJ2-5; 9 bases align to TRBD2. Germline trimming cut 0 bases from V and 1 base from J; bases unmatched to any gene: 6. Per the germline V gene, CDR1 is LNHDA and CDR2 is SQIVND (reference sequence). This CDR3 has 17 amino acids. DNA for the CDR3: TGTGCCAGTAGTATAGAAGGGAGCGGGGGGCGCCAAGAGACCCAGTACTTC. It specifies CASSIEGSGGRQETQYF.

The chain is built from TRBV13 and TRBJ2-5, with D tentatively TRBD2 (5 bases). The CDR3 contains 15 residues. CDR1 and CDR2 from the germline V gene are PRHDT and FYEKMQ (reference sequence). The ends were cut back, 2 bases at V and 1 base at J, with 11 bases in the middle. CDR3 bases: TGTGCCAGCAGCTTAAGATCCGCGGGCCAAGAGACCCAGTACTTC. As protein: CASSLRSAGQETQYF.

The J gene is TRBJ2-7, the V gene TRBV2; 7 positions match TRBD1. CDR3 length: 12 amino acids. The junction had 3 bases not matched to a gene; V was cut back by 4 bases and J by 6 bases. CDR1 is SNHLY and CDR2 is FYNNEI in the germline V gene. CDR3 DNA sequence: TGTGCCAGCAGTGGACAGGGTGCCGAGCAGTACTTC. It codes for CASSGQGAEQYF.

This chain uses TRBV5-4 with TRBJ1-1; 7 bases map to TRBD1. The CDR3 length is 15 residues. J gave up 2 bases and V 4 bases, and 8 bases lay outside the gene matches. Germline V CDR1 and CDR2: SGHNT, YYREEE (reference sequence). The CDR3 DNA is TGTGCCAGCAGCGGAGGAGGGACAGTCAACACTGAAGCTTTCTTT. It translates to CASSGGGTVNTEAFF.

This clone occurred once. The chain employs TRBV6-4 and TRBJ2-1, with TRBD1 matching 8 bases. The junction had 6 bases not matched to a gene; V was cut back by 6 bases and J by 2 bases. In germline, CDR1 is MRHNA, CDR2 SNTAGT. This CDR3 contains 15 residues. CDR3 region: CASRKDRGPYNEQFF. The CDR3 DNA reads TGTGCCAGCAGAAAAGACAGGGGACCCTACAATGAGCAGTTCTTC.

The rearrangement uses TRBV19 and TRBJ2-7; 12 nucleotides match TRBD2. The CDR3 loop spans 18 amino acids. Germline-derived CDR1 and CDR2 are LNHDA and SQIVND (reference sequence). The J segment lost 0 bases and the V segment lost 5 bases, leaving 11 bases of the junction unmatched. The CDR3 region is CASSGDRGLAGSSYEQYF. In nucleotides, the CDR3 is TGTGCCAGTAGTGGGGATAGAGGACTAGCGGGAAGCTCCTACGAGCAGTACTTC.

The chain has TRBV6-5 and TRBJ2-7; possible D gene TRBD1, 7 bases. CDR3 length: 14 amino acids. CDR1 and CDR2 from the germline V gene are MNHEY and SVGAGI. The V end was cut by 6 bases, the J end by 5 bases, with 17 bases between. CDR3 sequence: CASSTGGQWNEQYF. In DNA, the CDR3 is TGTGCCAGCAGCACCGGGGGACAGTGGAACGAGCAGTACTTC.

This chain connects TRBV6-1 to TRBJ1-4; 7 positions agree with TRBD1. The CDR3 sequence is 15 residues long. Per the germline V gene, CDR1 is MNHNS and CDR2 is SASEGT. Losses at the gene ends were 6 bases for V and 2 bases for J; bases not matched to a gene: 6. CDR3: CASRIWDSTNEKLFF. CDR3 DNA sequence: TGTGCCAGCAGGATTTGGGACAGCACTAATGAAAAACTGTTTTTT.

V is TRBV19 and J is TRBJ1-2; D is ambiguous. The CDR3 covers 15 residues. V was pared by 3 bases and J by 8 bases, with 19 bases between. CDR1 is LNHDA, CDR2 SQIVND, per germline (reference sequence). The CDR3 protein is CASSIPNDPWRGYTF. The DNA for the CDR3 is TGTGCCAGTAGTATCCCGAATGATCCATGGAGGGGCTACACCTTC.

This clone appeared once. The chain couples TRBV19 to TRBJ1-4; TRBD1 aligns across 8 bases. Germline V CDR1 and CDR2: LNHDA, SQIVND (reference sequence). CDR3 length: 13 amino acids. Germline trimming cut 8 bases from V and 7 bases from J; bases unmatched to any gene: 6. This CDR3 reads CASATGGGEKLFF. CDR3 sequence (DNA): TGTGCCAGTGCTACAGGGGGTGGTGAAAAACTGTTTTTT.

J is TRBJ1-4 and V is TRBV5-1; 10 bases align to TRBD1. Germline V gene sequence: CDR1 SGHRS, CDR2 YFSETQ. The CDR3 is 16 residues long. With V trimmed by 2 bases and J by 7 bases, 8 bases remained unmatched. CDR3 sequence reads: CASSLTGTGDPEKLFF. The CDR3 DNA reads as TGCGCCAGCAGCTTAACCGGGACAGGGGATCCTGAAAAACTGTTTTTT.

The rearrangement links TRBV2 to TRBJ2-3, with 11 nucleotides matching TRBD2. The ends lost 5 bases at V and 1 base at J; junction bases unmatched: 14. Germline V CDR1 and CDR2: SNHLY, FYNNEI. There are 19 residues in the CDR3. The DNA of the CDR3 is TGTGCCAGCAGTCCTGGGACTAGCGGACCCCGAGGACGCACAGATACGCAGTATTTT. It specifies CASSPGTSGPRGRTDTQYF.

The rearrangement links TRBV19 to TRBJ1-5; 7 bases agree with TRBD1. The CDR3 length is 15 residues. Germline V gene data show CDR1 as LNHDA and CDR2 as SQIVND (reference sequence). J was trimmed by 4 bases and V by 3 bases; bases with no gene match: 6. The DNA of the CDR3 is TGTGCCAGTAGTATGACAGGGTGGTTAAATCAGCCCCAGCATTTT. Translating it yields CASSMTGWLNQPQHF. Filled out from reference TRBV19 and TRBJ1-5, the complete variable domain reads DGGITQSPKYLFRKEGQNVTLSCEQNLNHDAMYWYRQDPGQGLRLIYYSQIVNDFQKGDIAEGYSVSREKKESFPLTVTSAQKNPTAFYLCASSMTGWLNQPQHFGDGTRLSIL.

This rearrangement joins TRBV19 to TRBJ2-7; 10 nucleotides line up with TRBD2. This CDR3 comprises 16 residues. Germline values: CDR1 LNHDA, CDR2 SQIVND (reference sequence). V was pared by 2 bases and J by 6 bases, with 10 bases of the junction left unmatched. Written as DNA, the CDR3 is TGTGCCAGTAGTATAAATTTCCTAGCGGGAGTTGTCGAGCAGTACTTC. It encodes CASSINFLAGVVEQYF.

V gene TRBV2 combines with J gene TRBJ2-3; TRBD2 matches at 10 bases. CDR3 length: 17 amino acids. Germline-derived CDR1 and CDR2 are SNHLY and FYNNEI. J gave up 0 bases and V 10 bases, and 13 bases lay outside the gene matches. Here the CDR3 reads CATPGTSVSYSTDTQYF. As DNA, the CDR3 is TGTGCCACCCCCGGGACTAGCGTCTCCTACAGCACAGATACGCAGTATTTT.

This chain links TRBV5-1 with TRBJ2-1; D call uncertain. The V end was cut by 0 bases, the J end by 5 bases, with 9 bases between. The CDR3 is 14 amino acids. Germline lookup yields CDR1 SGHRS and CDR2 YFSETQ. CDR3 loop: CASSLGGADNEQFF. The CDR3 bases are TGCGCCAGCAGCTTGGGTGGAGCCGACAATGAGCAGTTCTTC. The full variable domain, rest sourced from reference TRBV5-1 and TRBJ2-1, is KAGVTQTPRYLIKTRGQQVTLSCSPISGHRSVSWYQQTPGQGLQFLFEYFSETQRNKGNFPGRFSGRQFSNSRSEMNVSTLELGDSALYLCASSLGGADNEQFFGPGTRLTVL.

The gene calls are TRBV5-1 and TRBJ2-5; 7 bases map to TRBD2. V was pared by 2 bases and J by 2 bases, with 15 bases of the junction left unmatched. CDR1 is SGHRS and CDR2 is YFSETQ in the germline V gene. This CDR3 has 18 amino acids. The DNA for the CDR3 is TGCGCCAGCAGCTTTTCGGCTAGCGGAGCCTTACTTCAAGAGACCCAGTACTTC. Translated, it gives CASSFSASGALLQETQYF.

The rearrangement joins TRBV5-1 to TRBJ1-1; 7 nucleotides match TRBD1. The CDR3 runs to 13 residues. Per the germline V gene, CDR1 is SGHRS and CDR2 is YFSETQ. V trimming: 1 base; J trimming: 7 bases; junction bases outside the gene matches: 4. The CDR3 sequence is CASSLLGDSEAFF. The CDR3 coding sequence is TGCGCCAGCAGCTTGCTCGGGGACAGTGAAGCTTTCTTT.

The chain links TRBV4-3 to TRBJ1-1; 9 bases line up with TRBD1. The CDR3 is 15 residues long. V was clipped by 4 bases and J by 4 bases; unmatched bases: 7. Germline loops: CDR1 LGHNA, CDR2 YSLEER. The CDR3 bases are TGCGCCAGCAGCCCTTCCGGGACAGGGTTCACTGAAGCTTTCTTT. Translated, it gives CASSPSGTGFTEAFF.

The chain uses TRBV6-5 and TRBJ1-1; TRBD1 might be the D (5 bases). Trimming pared 4 bases from V and 5 bases from J, leaving 14 bases between. The CDR3 is 14 residues long. The V gene's germline CDR1 is MNHEY and CDR2 SVGAGI. The CDR3 sequence: CASSSTLQGTEAFF. In DNA form, the CDR3 reads TGTGCCAGCAGTTCGACCTTGCAGGGAACTGAAGCTTTCTTT.

The count of this clone is one. V usage is TRBV5-1 and J usage is TRBJ2-2; a possible D gene is TRBD2 (5 bases). This CDR3 spans 13 amino acids. The germline V gene encodes CDR1 SGHRS and CDR2 YFSETQ. The V gene lost 5 bases and the J gene lost 1 base, with 6 bases spanning the gap. CDR3 sequence reads: CASREENTGELFF. The CDR3 nucleotides are TGCGCCAGCAGGGAGGAGAACACCGGGGAGCTGTTTTTT.

This rearrangement joins TRBV30 to TRBJ2-7, with TRBD2 as a possible D gene (7 bases). The V end was cut by 5 bases, the J end by 6 bases, with 8 bases between. Germline assignment: CDR1 GTSNPN and CDR2 SVGIG (reference sequence). The length of the CDR3 is 10 residues. CDR3 residues: CAWGGAEQYF. The DNA of the CDR3 is TGTGCCTGGGGGGGGGCCGAGCAGTACTTC.

V and J are TRBV4-1 and TRBJ2-7; 7 nucleotides line up with TRBD2. V lost 0 bases to trimming and J lost 3 bases; unmatched junction nucleotides: 5. CDR1 and CDR2 from the germline V gene are MGHRA and YSYEKL. This CDR3 is built from 15 residues. The CDR3: CASSQEGTTYYEQYF. CDR3 DNA: TGCGCCAGCAGCCAAGAGGGGACTACCTACTACGAGCAGTACTTC.

CDR3 in amino acids: CASSYSGGVSINEQYF. The DNA for the CDR3 is TGTGCCAGCAGTTACTCGGGGGGTGTCTCAATCAACGAGCAGTACTTC. This sequence joins TRBV6-5 and TRBJ2-7; possibly TRBD2 for D (6 bases). The germline V and J ends were trimmed by 0 bases and 5 bases, with 17 bases remaining between them. The CDR3 loop spans 16 amino acids. Germline loops: CDR1 MNHEY, CDR2 SVGAGI.

This chain connects TRBV4-2 to TRBJ2-7, with 11 bases matching TRBD2. The CDR3 sequence is 18 residues long. After removal of 0 bases from V and 2 bases from J, the junction contained 9 bases not matched to a gene. The germline V gene has CDR1 LGHNA and CDR2 YNFKEQ. CDR3 protein: CASSQDKTSGTIAYEQYF. The CDR3 DNA reads as TGTGCCAGCAGCCAAGATAAGACTAGCGGGACCATCGCCTACGAGCAGTACTTC.

This chain connects TRBV4-3 to TRBJ2-7; 7 bases align to TRBD1. V was clipped by 2 bases and J by 4 bases; unmatched bases: 14. The CDR3 runs to 17 residues. Germline V gene sequence: CDR1 LGHNA, CDR2 YSLEER. The CDR3 bases are TGCGCCAGCAGCCAATACCCTTCGTCAGGGGGATTGTACGAGCAGTACTTC. Translating it yields CASSQYPSSGGLYEQYF.